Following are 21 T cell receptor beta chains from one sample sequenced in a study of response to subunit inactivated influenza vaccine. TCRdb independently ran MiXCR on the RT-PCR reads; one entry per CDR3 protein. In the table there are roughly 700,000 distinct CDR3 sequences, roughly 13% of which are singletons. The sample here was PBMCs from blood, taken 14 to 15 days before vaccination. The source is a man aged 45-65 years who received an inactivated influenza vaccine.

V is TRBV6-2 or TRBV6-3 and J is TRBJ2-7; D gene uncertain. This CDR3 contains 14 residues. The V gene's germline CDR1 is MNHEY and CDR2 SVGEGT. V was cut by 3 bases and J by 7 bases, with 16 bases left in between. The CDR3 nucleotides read TGTGCCAGCAGTTATATGAGCGCGGCAAGTGAGCAGTACTTC. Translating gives CASSYMSAASEQYF.

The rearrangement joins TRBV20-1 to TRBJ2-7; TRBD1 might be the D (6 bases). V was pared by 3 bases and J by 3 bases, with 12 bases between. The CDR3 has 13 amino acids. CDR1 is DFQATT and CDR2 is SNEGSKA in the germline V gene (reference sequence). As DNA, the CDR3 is TGCAGTGCTAGGGGTAGCAGGGGCTACGAGCAGTACTTC. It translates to CSARGSRGYEQYF.

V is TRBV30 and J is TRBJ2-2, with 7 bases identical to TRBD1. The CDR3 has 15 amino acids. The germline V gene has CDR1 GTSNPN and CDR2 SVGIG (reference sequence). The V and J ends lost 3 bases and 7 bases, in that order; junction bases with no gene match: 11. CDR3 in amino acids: CAWSRGQGEGGELFF. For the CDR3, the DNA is TGTGCCTGGAGCCGGGGCCAGGGGGAAGGCGGGGAGCTGTTTTTT.

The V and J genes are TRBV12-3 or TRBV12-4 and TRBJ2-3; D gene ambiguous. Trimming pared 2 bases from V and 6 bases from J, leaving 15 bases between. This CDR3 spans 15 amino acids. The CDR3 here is CASSLSSSFSDTQYF. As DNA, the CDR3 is TGTGCCAGCAGTTTATCGTCTAGTTTTTCGGATACGCAGTATTTT.

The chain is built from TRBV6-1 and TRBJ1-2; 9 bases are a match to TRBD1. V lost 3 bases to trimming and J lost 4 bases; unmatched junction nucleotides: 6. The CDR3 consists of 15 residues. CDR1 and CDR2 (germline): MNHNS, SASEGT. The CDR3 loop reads CASSDPGQGIYGYTF. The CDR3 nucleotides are TGTGCCAGCAGTGATCCGGGACAGGGAATCTATGGCTACACCTTC.

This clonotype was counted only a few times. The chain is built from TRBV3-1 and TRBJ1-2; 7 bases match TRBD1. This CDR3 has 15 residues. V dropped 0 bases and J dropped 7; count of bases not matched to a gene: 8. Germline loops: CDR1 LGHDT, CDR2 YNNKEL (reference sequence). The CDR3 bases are TGTGCCAGCAGCCAAGACGCCCGACAGGGAGGTGGCTACACCTTC. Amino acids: CASSQDARQGGGYTF.

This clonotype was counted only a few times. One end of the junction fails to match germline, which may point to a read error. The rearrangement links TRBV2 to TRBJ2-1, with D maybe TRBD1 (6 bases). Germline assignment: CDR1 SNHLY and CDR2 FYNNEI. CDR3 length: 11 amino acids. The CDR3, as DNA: TGTGCCAGCAGGCAGGGGAATGGGCAGTTCTTC. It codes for CASRQGNGQFF. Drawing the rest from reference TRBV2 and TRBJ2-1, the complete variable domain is EPEVTQTPSHQVTQMGQEVILRCVPISNHLYFYWYRQILGQKVEFLVSFYNNEISEKSEIFDDQFSVERPDGSNFTLKIRSTKLEDSAMYFCASRQGNGQFFGPGTRLTVL.

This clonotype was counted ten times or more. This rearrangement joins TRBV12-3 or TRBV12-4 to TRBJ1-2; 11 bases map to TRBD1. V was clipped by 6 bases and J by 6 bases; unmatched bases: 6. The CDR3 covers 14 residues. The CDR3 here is CASSLGQGVNGYTF. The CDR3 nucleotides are TGTGCCAGCAGCCTGGGACAGGGGGTCAATGGCTACACCTTC.

The CDR3 DNA reads TGTGCCAGCAGCCAAGTTCACAGCACCACAGATACGCAGTATTTT. Its translation: CASSQVHSTTDTQYF. V gene TRBV3-1 combines with J gene TRBJ2-3, with D hard to call. The V gene's germline CDR1 is LGHDT and CDR2 YNNKEL (reference sequence). The CDR3 has 15 amino acids. The V end lost 1 base, the J end lost 2 bases, and 10 bases lay between the germline ends.

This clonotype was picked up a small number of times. CDR3 region: CASSSWIETQYF. As DNA, the CDR3 is TGTGCCAGCAGCTCATGGATCGAGACCCAGTACTTC. This rearrangement joins TRBV11-2 to TRBJ2-5; D unclear. The CDR3 runs 12 residues. CDR1 and CDR2 from the germline V gene are SGHAT and FQNNGV. V lost 4 bases and J 5 bases, leaving 8 bases between the germline ends.

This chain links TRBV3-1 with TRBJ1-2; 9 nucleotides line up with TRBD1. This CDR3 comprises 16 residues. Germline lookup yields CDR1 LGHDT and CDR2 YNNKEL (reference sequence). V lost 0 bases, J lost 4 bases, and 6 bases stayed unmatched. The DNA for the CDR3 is TGTGCCAGCAGCCAAGATGGGACAGGGCGACTCTATGGCTACACCTTC. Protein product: CASSQDGTGRLYGYTF. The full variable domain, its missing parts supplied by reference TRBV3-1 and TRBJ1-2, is DTAVSQTPKYLVTQMGNDKSIKCEQNLGHDTMYWYKQDSKKFLKIMFSYNNKELIINETVPNRFSPKSPDKAHLNLHINSLELGDSAVYFCASSQDGTGRLYGYTFGSGTRLTVV.

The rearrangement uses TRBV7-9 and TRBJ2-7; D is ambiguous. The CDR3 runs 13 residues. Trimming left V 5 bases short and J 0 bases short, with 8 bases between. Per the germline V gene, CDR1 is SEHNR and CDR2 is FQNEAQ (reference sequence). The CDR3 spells CASSEVPSYEQYF. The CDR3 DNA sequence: TGTGCCAGCAGCGAGGTCCCCTCCTACGAGCAGTACTTC.

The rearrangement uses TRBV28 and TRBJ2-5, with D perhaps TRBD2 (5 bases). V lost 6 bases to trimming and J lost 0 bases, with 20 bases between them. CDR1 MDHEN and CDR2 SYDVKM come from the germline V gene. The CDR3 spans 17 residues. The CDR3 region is CASSSNFGGLYQETQYF. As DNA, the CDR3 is TGTGCCAGCAGCTCCAATTTTGGCGGACTGTACCAAGAGACCCAGTACTTC.

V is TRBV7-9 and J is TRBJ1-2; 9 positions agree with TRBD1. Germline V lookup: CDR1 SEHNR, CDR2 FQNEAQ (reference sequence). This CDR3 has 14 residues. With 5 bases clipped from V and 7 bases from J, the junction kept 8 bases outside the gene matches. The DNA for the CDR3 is TGTGCCAGCAGCGTCGGGACAGGGTCCCTTGGCTACACCTTC. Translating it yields CASSVGTGSLGYTF.

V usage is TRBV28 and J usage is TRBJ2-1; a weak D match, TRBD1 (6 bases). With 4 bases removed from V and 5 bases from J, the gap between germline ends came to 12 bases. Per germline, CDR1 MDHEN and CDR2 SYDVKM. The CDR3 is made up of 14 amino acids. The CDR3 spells CASSSGTINNEQFF. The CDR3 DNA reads TGTGCCAGCAGTTCCGGGACAATTAACAATGAGCAGTTCTTC.

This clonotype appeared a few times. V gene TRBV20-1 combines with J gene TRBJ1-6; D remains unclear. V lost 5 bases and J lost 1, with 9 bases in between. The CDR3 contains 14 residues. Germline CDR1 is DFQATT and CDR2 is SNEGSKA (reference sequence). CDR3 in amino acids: CSALMGSYNSPLHF. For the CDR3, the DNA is TGCAGTGCTCTGATGGGTTCCTATAATTCACCCCTCCACTTT.

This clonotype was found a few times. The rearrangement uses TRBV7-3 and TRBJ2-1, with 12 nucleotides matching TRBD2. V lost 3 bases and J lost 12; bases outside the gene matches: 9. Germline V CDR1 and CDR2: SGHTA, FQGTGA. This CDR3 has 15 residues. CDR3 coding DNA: TGTGCCAGCAGCTTGTCGGGACTAGCGGGCTCCCGGCAGTTCTTC. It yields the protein CASSLSGLAGSRQFF. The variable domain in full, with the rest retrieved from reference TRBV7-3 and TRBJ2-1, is GAGVSQTPSNKVTEKGKYVELRCDPISGHTALYWYRQSLGQGPEFLIYFQGTGAADDSGLPNDRFFAVRPEGSVSTLKIQRTERGDSAVYLCASSLSGLAGSRQFFGPGTRLTVL.

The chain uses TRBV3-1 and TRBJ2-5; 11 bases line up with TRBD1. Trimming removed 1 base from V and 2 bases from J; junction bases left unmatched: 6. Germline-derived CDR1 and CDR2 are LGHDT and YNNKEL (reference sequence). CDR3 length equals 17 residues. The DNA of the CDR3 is TGTGCCAGCAGCCAAGGATTCCGGGACAGGGGGCAAGAGACCCAGTACTTC. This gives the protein CASSQGFRDRGQETQYF.

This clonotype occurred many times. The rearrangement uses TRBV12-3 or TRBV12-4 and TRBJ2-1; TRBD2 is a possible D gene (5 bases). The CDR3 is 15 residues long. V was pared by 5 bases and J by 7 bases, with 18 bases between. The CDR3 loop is CASSGGGGQLNEQFF. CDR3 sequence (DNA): TGTGCCAGCAGTGGAGGTGGCGGTCAATTGAATGAGCAGTTCTTC.

CDR3 DNA: TGTGCCAGTAGTATCGGGGTTACATCCGGCTACGAGCAGTACTTC. It yields the protein CASSIGVTSGYEQYF. The V gene is TRBV19, the J gene TRBJ2-7; the D gene is possibly TRBD2 (5 bases). Trimming removed 3 bases at V and 3 bases at J, with 15 bases between. The length of the CDR3 is 15 residues. Germline V gene lookup returns CDR1 LNHDA and CDR2 SQIVND (reference sequence).

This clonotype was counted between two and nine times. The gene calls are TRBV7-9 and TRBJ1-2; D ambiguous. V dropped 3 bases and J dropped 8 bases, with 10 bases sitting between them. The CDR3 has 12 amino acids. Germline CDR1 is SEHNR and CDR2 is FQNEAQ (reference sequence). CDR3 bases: TGTGCCAGCAGCTTGGGCATCCAGGGCTACACCTTC. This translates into CASSLGIQGYTF. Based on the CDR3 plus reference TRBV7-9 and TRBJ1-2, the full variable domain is DTGVSQNPRHKITKRGQNVTFRCDPISEHNRLYWYRQTLGQGPEFLTYFQNEAQLEKSRLLSDRFSAERPKGSFSTLEIQRTEQGDSAMYLCASSLGIQGYTFGSGTRLTVV.